Below, 5 T cell receptor beta chains from the same sample are listed, as sequenced in a study of T cells in Graves' hyperthyroidism and ophthalmopathy. TCR beta CDR3 regions were amplified from RNA transcripts. In the first-round RT-PCR of the TCR CDR3, the HTBI primer set was used. TCRdb passed the multiplex PCR reads through MiXCR, listing each CDR3 protein once. Of nearly 600,000 distinct CDR3 sequences listed, approximately 13% were seen once; the top ten hold 5.8%. Material for sequencing was blood. Receptors were obtained from a woman between 25 and 40 years old with Graves' hyperthyroidism that later progressed to Graves' ophthalmopathy.

J is TRBJ2-7 and V is TRBV11-2, with a tentative D call TRBD2 (6 bases). Germline loops: CDR1 SGHAT, CDR2 FQNNGV. Trimming took off 5 bases at V and 0 bases at J, with 14 bases between the two ends. There are 15 residues in the CDR3. The chain's CDR3 is CASSRLADSSYEQYF. The CDR3 nucleotides are TGTGCCAGCAGCCGATTAGCGGATAGCTCCTACGAGCAGTACTTC.

This clonotype was found many times. This chain links TRBV20-1 with TRBJ1-4, with D perhaps TRBD1 (5 bases). V was clipped by 5 bases and J by 5 bases, with 15 bases between them. Germline V CDR1 and CDR2: DFQATT, SNEGSKA (reference sequence). This CDR3 is 14 amino acids long. The CDR3 here is CSAGRGGGNEKLFF. In DNA, the CDR3 is TGCAGTGCTGGCCGTGGGGGGGGGAATGAAAAACTGTTTTTT.

This clonotype has just a few counts. The gene calls are TRBV6-1 and TRBJ2-3, with D possibly being TRBD1 or TRBD2 (5 bases each). CDR1 and CDR2 from the germline V gene are MNHNS and SASEGT. This CDR3 is built from 14 residues. Trimming took off 8 bases at V and 4 bases at J, with 16 bases between the two ends. CDR3 DNA: TGTGCCAGCTGGGCAGAAGGGGAGTCAGATACGCAGTATTTT. This translates into CASWAEGESDTQYF.

DNA of the CDR3: TGTGCCAGCAGCTTACCACCAGGGACTAGCGGGAGGACTCAACGACCCTCCTACAATGAGCAGTTCTTC. Protein sequence: CASSLPPGTSGRTQRPSYNEQFF. V usage is TRBV7-9 and J usage is TRBJ2-1; TRBD2 agrees at 15 bases. Germline V lookup: CDR1 SEHNR, CDR2 FQNEAQ (reference sequence). With V trimmed by 2 bases and J by 0 bases, 17 bases remained unmatched. The CDR3 has 23 amino acids.

On this clonotype: A much larger clone lies a single base off, so this may be a read error. The rearrangement links TRBV6-9 to TRBJ2-7; weak D call: TRBD2 (6 bases). Germline lookup yields CDR1 MNHGY and CDR2 SVAAGI. The CDR3 sequence is 15 residues long. Between the trimmed V and J ends, which lost 4 bases and 3 bases, there was a span of 16 bases. The CDR3 here is CASSFLGSGVYEQYF. Here the CDR3 DNA reads TGTGCCAGCAGTTTCCTGGGGTCGGGGGTCTACGAGCAGTACTTC.